A selection of T cell receptor beta chains follows, all from one sample in a study of graft-versus-host responses after intestinal transplantation. TCRdb's table, derived via immunoSEQ multiplex PCR, lists solely in-frame clones and lacks some. The sample lists tens of thousands of clones, 90% to 95% occurring once. Specimen: PBMCs, collected 750 to 800 days after a first intestinal transplant, on the day of a second. The source of these receptors is a human patient who received an intestinal transplant, so some T cells may come from the graft donor. CDR3s include the opening cysteine and the closing phenylalanine or tryptophan. A D gene is named only where the DNA matches it firmly. The size of a clone is reported for some rows only, either as once, few or many, or as a class for expanded clones.

j_call | d_call | v_call | clone_size | cdr3_nt | cdr3_aa
TRBJ2-4 | NA | TRBV5-6 | NA | TGTGCCAGCAGCTTGGTGGGGGGTGGCAGGCGAAACATTCAGTACTTC | CASSLVGGGRRNIQYF
TRBJ2-3 | NA | TRBV27 | NA | TGTGCCAGCAGTTTCTTGCTACCAGCCACAGATACGCAGTATTTT | CASSFLLPATDTQYF
TRBJ2-1 | NA | TRBV7-9 | NA | TGTGCCAGCAACTTATTTAGCAGTGAGCAGTTCTTC | CASNLFSSEQFF
TRBJ2-7 | NA | TRBV2 | NA | TGTGCCAGCAGAACAGGGGTTAGCGGTTACGAGCAGTACTTC | CASRTGVSGYEQYF
TRBJ2-1 | NA | TRBV14 | NA | TGTGCCAGCAGCCAAGCATACAATGAGCAGTTCTTC | CASSQAYNEQFF
TRBJ1-1 | NA | TRBV28 | NA | TGTGCCAGCAATAACATGGGAGCCAGGGCTGAAGCTTTCTTT | CASNNMGARAEAFF
TRBJ2-7 | NA | TRBV11-2 | NA | TGTGCCAGCAGCTTGCTGGGGGACTCCTACGAGCAGTACTTC | CASSLLGDSYEQYF
TRBJ2-2 | NA | TRBV19 | NA | TGTGCCAGTAGTCCGGGCCCCCACGGGGAGCTGTTTTTT | CASSPGPHGELFF
TRBJ2-7 | TRBD1 | TRBV28 | NA | TGTGCCAGCATCCCCGGGACAGGGCCGCACGAGCAGTACTTC | CASIPGTGPHEQYF
TRBJ1-5 | NA | TRBV6-5 | NA | TGTGCCAGCAGTTACATGCCCTATAGCAATCAGCCCCAGCATTTT | CASSYMPYSNQPQHF
TRBJ2-7 | NA | TRBV27 | NA | TGTGCCAGCAGAACACAGGGTCAGTCCTACGAGCAGTACTTC | CASRTQGQSYEQYF
TRBJ1-2 | NA | TRBV5-4 | NA | TGTGCCAGCAGGGAGCCCCCCTTCGGCTACACCTTC | CASREPPFGYTF
TRBJ2-7 | NA | TRBV4-1 | few | TGCGCCAGCAGCCAAGATGGTAGCAGCCATTACGAGCAGTACTTC | CASSQDGSSHYEQYF
TRBJ1-1 | NA | TRBV7-8 | NA | TGTGCCAGCAGCTTTCCGGCGGGCACTGAAGCTTTCTTT | CASSFPAGTEAFF
TRBJ2-7 | NA | TRBV15 | NA | TGTGCCACCAGCAGAGAAAGGGGTAGCTCCTACGAGCAGTACTTC | CATSRERGSSYEQYF
TRBJ2-3 | NA | TRBV11-3 | once | TGTGCCAGCAGCTCGGGCCCGGGCACAGATACGCAGTATTTT | CASSSGPGTDTQYF
TRBJ1-5 | NA | TRBV5-1 | NA | TGCGCCAGCAGCTCCGACCCGGGCGGCAGCACGAATCAGCCCCAGCATTTT | CASSSDPGGSTNQPQHF
TRBJ2-6 | NA | TRBV6-1 | NA | TGTGCCAGCAGTGACCGGTCTGGGGCCAACGTCCTGACTTTC | CASSDRSGANVLTF
TRBJ2-7 | NA | TRBV6-5 | NA | TGTGCCAGCAGTTATCCTAGCACCGAGCAGTACTTC | CASSYPSTEQYF
TRBJ2-3 | TRBD1 | TRBV7-9 | NA | TGTGCCAGCAGCTCCGGGACAGGAGTCACAGATACGCAGTATTTT | CASSSGTGVTDTQYF
TRBJ2-2 | TRBD2 | TRBV5-1 | NA | TGCGCCAGCAGCTTTATAAGCGGGACTATCGGGGAGCTGTTTTTT | CASSFISGTIGELFF
TRBJ2-1 | TRBD1 | TRBV5-8 | NA | TGTGCCAGCAGCCGACAGGGGGCGCCTTACAATGAGCAGTTCTTC | CASSRQGAPYNEQFF
TRBJ2-5 | NA | TRBV21-1 | NA | TGTGCCAGCAGCAAAGACTGGCAGGGGGCGCCTTGGGAGACCCAGTACTTC | CASSKDWQGAPWETQYF
TRBJ2-3 | NA | TRBV9 | NA | TGTGCCAGCAGCGTAGACGGATCGCGCACAGATACGCAGTATTTT | CASSVDGSRTDTQYF
TRBJ1-1 | NA | TRBV7-9 | NA | TGTGCCAGCAGCCCCGGGGGCAGGGTCACTGAAGCTTTCTTT | CASSPGGRVTEAFF
TRBJ2-2 | NA | TRBV2 | NA | TGTGCCAGCAGTGTCCAGGGGCGCGACACCGGGGAGCTGTTTTTT | CASSVQGRDTGELFF
TRBJ1-1 | TRBD1 | TRBV28 | NA | TGTGCCAGCAGTCCCCTGGACAGGGAGAACACTGAAGCTTTCTTT | CASSPLDRENTEAFF